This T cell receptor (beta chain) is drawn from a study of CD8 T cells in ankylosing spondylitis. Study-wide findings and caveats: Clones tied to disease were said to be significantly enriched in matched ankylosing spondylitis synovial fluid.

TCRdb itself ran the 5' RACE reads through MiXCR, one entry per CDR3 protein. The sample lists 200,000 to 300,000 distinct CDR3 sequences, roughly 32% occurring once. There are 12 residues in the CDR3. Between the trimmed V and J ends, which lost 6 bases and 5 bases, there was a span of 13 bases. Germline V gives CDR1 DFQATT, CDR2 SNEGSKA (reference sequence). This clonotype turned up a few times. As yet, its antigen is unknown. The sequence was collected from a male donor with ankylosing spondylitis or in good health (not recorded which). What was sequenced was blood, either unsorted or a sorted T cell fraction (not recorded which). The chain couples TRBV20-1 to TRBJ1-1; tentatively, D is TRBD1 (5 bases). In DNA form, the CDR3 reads TGCAGTGCCCAGGGAGTGGGTACTGAAGCTTTCTTT. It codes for CSAQGVGTEAFF.